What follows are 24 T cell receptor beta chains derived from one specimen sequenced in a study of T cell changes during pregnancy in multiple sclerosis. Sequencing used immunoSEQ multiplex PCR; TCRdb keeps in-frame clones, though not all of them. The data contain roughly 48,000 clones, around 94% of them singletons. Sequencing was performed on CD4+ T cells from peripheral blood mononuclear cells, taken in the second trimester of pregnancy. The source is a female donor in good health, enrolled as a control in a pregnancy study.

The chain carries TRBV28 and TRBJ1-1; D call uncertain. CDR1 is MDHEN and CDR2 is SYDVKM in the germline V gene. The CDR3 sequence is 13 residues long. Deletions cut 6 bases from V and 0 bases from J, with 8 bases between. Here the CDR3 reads CASRTGVNTEAFF. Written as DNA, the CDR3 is TGTGCCAGCAGGACCGGGGTGAACACTGAAGCTTTCTTT.

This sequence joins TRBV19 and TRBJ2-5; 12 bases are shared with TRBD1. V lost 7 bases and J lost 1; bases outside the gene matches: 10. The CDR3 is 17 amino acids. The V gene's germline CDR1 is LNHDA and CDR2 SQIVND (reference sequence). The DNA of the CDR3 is TGTGCCAGTAAACCGGAAGGGACAGGGGGCTTCCAAGAGACCCAGTACTTC. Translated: CASKPEGTGGFQETQYF.

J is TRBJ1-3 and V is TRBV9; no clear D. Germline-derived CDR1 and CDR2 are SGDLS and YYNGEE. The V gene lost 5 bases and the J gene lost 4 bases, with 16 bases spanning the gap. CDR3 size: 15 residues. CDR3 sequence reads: CASSLGSLAGNTIYF. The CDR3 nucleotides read TGTGCCAGCAGTCTAGGATCATTAGCGGGAAACACCATATATTTT. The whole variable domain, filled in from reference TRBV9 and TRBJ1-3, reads DSGVTQTPKHLITATGQRVTLRCSPRSGDLSVYWYQQSLDQGLQFLIQYYNGEERAKGNILERFSAQQFPDLHSELNLSSLELGDSALYFCASSLGSLAGNTIYFGEGSWLTVV.

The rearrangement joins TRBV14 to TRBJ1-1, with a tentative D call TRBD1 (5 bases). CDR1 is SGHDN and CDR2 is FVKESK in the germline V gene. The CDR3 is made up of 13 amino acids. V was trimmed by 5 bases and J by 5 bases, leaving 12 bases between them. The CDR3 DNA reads TGTGCCAGCAGCAGGGGAATAGGGACTGAAGCTTTCTTT. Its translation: CASSRGIGTEAFF. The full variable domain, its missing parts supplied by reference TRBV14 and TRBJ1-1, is EAGVTQFPSHSVIEKGQTVTLRCDPISGHDNLYWYRRVMGKEIKFLLHFVKESKQDESGMPNNRFLAERTGGTYSTLKVQPAELEDSGVYFCASSRGIGTEAFFGQGTRLTVV.

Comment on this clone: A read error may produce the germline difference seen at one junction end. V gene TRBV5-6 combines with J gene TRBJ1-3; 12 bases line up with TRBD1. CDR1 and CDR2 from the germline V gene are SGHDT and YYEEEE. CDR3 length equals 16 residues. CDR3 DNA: TGTGCCAGCAGCTTTACCCCGGGACAGGGGGCAAACACCACATATTTT. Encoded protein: CASSFTPGQGANTTYF.

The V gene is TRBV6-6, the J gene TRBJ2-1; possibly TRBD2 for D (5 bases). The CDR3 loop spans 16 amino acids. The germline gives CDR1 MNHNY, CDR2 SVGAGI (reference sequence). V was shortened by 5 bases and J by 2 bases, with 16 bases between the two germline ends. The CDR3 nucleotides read TGTGCCAGCAGTAATCCTCCGGGATTCGCCTACAATGAGCAGTTCTTC. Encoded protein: CASSNPPGFAYNEQFF.

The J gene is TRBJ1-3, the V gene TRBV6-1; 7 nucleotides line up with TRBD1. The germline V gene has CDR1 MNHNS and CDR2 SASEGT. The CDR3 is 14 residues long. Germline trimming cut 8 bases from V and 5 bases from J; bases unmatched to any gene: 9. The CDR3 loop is CASVETGWRNTIYF. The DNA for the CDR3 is TGTGCCAGCGTAGAGACAGGGTGGAGAAACACCATATATTTT.

CDR3 coding DNA: TGTGCCAGTAGTCCCATGCAGGGGGCGCCGACCGGGGAGCTGTTTTTT. Residues: CASSPMQGAPTGELFF. The V gene is TRBV19, the J gene TRBJ2-2; 8 positions agree with TRBD1. This CDR3 contains 16 residues. Unmatched junction bases numbered 10, after V lost 5 bases and J lost 5 bases. Germline V gives CDR1 LNHDA, CDR2 SQIVND (reference sequence).

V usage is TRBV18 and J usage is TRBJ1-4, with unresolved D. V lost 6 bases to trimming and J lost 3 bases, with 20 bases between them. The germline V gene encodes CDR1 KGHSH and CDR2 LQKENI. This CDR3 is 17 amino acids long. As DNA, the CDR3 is TGTGCCAGCTCCACCGCACCGGTGGGCAGACCTAATGAAAAACTGTTTTTT. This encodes CASSTAPVGRPNEKLFF.

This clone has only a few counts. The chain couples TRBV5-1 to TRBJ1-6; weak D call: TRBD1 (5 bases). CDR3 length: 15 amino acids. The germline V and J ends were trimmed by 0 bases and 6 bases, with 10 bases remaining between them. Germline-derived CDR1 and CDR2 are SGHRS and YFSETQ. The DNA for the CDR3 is TGCGCCAGCAGCTTGGGCCAGGGTGGTAATTCACCCCTCCACTTT. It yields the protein CASSLGQGGNSPLHF. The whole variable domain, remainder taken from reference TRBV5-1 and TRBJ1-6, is KAGVTQTPRYLIKTRGQQVTLSCSPISGHRSVSWYQQTPGQGLQFLFEYFSETQRNKGNFPGRFSGRQFSNSRSEMNVSTLELGDSALYLCASSLGQGGNSPLHFGNGTRLTVT.

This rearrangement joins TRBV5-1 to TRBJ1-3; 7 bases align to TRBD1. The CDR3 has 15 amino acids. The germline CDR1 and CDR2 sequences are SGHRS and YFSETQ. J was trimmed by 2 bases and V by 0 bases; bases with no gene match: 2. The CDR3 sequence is CASSLGTGPGNTIYF. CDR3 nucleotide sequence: TGCGCCAGCAGCTTGGGGACAGGACCTGGAAACACCATATATTTT.

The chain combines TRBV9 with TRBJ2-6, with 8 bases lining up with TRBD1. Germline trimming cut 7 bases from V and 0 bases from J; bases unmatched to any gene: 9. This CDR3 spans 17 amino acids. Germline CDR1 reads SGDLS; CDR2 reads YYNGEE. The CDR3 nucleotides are TGTGCCAGCCTCCGCGGGACAGGTTTCTCTGGGGCCAACGTCCTGACTTTC. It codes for CASLRGTGFSGANVLTF. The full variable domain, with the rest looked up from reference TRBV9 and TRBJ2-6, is DSGVTQTPKHLITATGQRVTLRCSPRSGDLSVYWYQQSLDQGLQFLIQYYNGEERAKGNILERFSAQQFPDLHSELNLSSLELGDSALYFCASLRGTGFSGANVLTFGAGSRLTVL.

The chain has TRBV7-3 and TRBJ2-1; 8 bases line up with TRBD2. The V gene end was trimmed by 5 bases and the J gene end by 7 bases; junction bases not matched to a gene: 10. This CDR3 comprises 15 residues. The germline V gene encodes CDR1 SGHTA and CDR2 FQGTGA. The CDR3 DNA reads TGTGCCAGCAGCGTTACTAGCGGAGCGGGAAATGAGCAGTTCTTC. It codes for CASSVTSGAGNEQFF.

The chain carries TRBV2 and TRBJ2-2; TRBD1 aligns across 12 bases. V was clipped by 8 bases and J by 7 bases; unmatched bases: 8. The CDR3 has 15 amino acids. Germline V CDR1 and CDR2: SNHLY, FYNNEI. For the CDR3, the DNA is TGTGCCAGCGGAGGGACAGGGGGCGCGATCGGGGAGCTGTTTTTT. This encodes CASGGTGGAIGELFF.

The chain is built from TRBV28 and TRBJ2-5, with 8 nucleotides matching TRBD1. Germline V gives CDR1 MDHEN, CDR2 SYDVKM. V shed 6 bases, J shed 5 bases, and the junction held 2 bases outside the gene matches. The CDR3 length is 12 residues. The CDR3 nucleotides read TGTGCCAGCAGGGACAGGGTTGAGACCCAGTACTTC. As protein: CASRDRVETQYF.

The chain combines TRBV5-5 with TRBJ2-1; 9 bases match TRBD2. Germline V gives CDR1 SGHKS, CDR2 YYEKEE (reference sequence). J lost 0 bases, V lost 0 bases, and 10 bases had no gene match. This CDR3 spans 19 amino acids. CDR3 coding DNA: TGTGCCAGCAGCTTGGTACCGGGACTAGCTTTGAGCTCCTACAATGAGCAGTTCTTC. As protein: CASSLVPGLALSSYNEQFF.

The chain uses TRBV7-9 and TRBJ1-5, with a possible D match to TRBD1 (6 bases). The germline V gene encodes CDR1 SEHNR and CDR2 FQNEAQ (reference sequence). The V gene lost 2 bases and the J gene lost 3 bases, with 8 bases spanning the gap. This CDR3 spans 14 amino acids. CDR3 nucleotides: TGTGCCAGCAGCTTAACAGGGATCAATCAGCCCCAGCATTTT. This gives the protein CASSLTGINQPQHF.

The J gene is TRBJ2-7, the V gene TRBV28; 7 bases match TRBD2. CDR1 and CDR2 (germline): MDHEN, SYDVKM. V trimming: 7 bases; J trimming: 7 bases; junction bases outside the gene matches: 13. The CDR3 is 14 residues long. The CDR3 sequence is CASTPTGGAGEQYF. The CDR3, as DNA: TGTGCCAGCACGCCCACGGGGGGAGCTGGTGAGCAGTACTTC.

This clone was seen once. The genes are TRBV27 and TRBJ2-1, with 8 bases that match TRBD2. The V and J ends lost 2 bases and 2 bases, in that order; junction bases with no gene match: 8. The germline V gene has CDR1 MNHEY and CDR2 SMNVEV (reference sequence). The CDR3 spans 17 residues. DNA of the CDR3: TGTGCCAGCAGTTTAGGGTTGGGCGGGGGGACCTACAATGAGCAGTTCTTC. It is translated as CASSLGLGGGTYNEQFF.

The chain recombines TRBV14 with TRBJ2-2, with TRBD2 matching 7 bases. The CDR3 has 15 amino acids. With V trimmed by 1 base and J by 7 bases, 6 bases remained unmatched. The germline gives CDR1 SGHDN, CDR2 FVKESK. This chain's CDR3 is CASSQGPGGFGELFF. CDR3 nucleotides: TGTGCCAGCAGCCAAGGACCCGGGGGGTTCGGGGAGCTGTTTTTT.

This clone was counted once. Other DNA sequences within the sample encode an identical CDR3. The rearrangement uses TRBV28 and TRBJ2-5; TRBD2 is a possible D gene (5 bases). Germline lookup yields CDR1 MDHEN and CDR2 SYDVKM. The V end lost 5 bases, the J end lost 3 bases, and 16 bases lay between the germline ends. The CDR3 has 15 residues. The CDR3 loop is CASSARGAVEETQYF. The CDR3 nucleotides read TGTGCCAGCAGTGCCCGAGGAGCGGTCGAAGAGACCCAGTACTTC.

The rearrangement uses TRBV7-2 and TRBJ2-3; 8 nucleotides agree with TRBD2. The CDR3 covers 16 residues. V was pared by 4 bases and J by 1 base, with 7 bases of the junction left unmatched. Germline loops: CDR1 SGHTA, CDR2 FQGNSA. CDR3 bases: TGTGCCAGCAGCTACGCCGGGACTAGAGGCACAGATACGCAGTATTTT. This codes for CASSYAGTRGTDTQYF.

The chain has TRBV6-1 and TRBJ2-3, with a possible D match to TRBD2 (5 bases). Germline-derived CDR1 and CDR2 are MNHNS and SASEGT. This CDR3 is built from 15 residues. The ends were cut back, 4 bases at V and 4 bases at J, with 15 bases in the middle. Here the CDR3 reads CASSGSGISADTQYF. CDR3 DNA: TGTGCCAGCAGTGGTTCCGGGATTAGCGCAGATACGCAGTATTTT.

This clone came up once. CDR3 residues: CASSLERVSKTQYF. The CDR3 nucleotides are TGTGCCAGCAGCTTAGAGCGGGTCAGCAAGACCCAGTACTTC. The V and J genes are TRBV7-2 and TRBJ2-5, with D perhaps matching TRBD2 (6 bases). In germline, CDR1 is SGHTA, CDR2 FQGNSA. This CDR3 comprises 14 residues. Trimming cost V 1 base and J 6 bases, with 12 bases left between them.